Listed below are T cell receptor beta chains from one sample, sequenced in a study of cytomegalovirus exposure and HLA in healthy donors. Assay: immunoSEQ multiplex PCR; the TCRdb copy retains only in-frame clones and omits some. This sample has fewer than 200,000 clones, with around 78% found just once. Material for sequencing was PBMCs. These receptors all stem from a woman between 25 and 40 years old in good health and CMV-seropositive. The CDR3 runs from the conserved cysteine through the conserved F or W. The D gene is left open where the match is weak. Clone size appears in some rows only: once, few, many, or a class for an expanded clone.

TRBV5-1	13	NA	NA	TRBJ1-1	TGCGCCAGCAGCTTGGGGCAGGACACTGAAGCTTTCTTT	CASSLGQDTEAFF
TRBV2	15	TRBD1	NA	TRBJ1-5	TGTGCCAGCAGGCTACAGGGGGGGCGTAATCAACCCCAGCATTTT	CASRLQGGRNQPQHF
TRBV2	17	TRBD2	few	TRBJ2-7	TGTGCCAGCAGTGAAGCGTTAAGGGCTAGCGGGGGCTTGGAGCAGTACTTC	CASSEALRASGGLEQYF
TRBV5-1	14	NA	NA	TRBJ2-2	TGCGCCAGCAGCCAGGTTTTGGACACCGGGGAGCTGTTTTTT	CASSQVLDTGELFF
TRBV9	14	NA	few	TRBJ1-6	TGTGCCAGCAGCGTAGGAGGGTACAATTCACCCCTCCACTTT	CASSVGGYNSPLHF
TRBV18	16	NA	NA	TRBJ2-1	TGTGCCAGCTCACCCCTTCAGGGTGATCTGGACAATGAGCAGTTCTTC	CASSPLQGDLDNEQFF
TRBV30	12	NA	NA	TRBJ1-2	TGTGCGGCCTTTCGGGGAGGCCTGGGCTACACCTTC	CAAFRGGLGYTF
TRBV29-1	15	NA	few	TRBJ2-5	TGCAGCGCCAGAAGTTTCGGTGGGACATTCGAGACCCAGTACTTC	CSARSFGGTFETQYF
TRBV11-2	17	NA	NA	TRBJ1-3	TGTGCCAGCAGCTTAGATCCTGGGCACAGGGCTGGAAACACCATATATTTT	CASSLDPGHRAGNTIYF
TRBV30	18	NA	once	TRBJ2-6	TGTGCCTGGAGTGGCTATACCGTAAAGCTCTCTGGGGCCAACGTCCTGACTTTC	CAWSGYTVKLSGANVLTF
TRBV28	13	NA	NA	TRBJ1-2	TGTGCCAATAGGACGGGGGGGTATTATGGCTACACCTTC	CANRTGGYYGYTF
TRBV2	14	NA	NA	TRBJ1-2	TGTGCCAGCAGTGGAGGGCTTGAAGCTCCTGGCTACACCTTC	CASSGGLEAPGYTF
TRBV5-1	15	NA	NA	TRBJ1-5	TGCGCCAGCAGCTTGGATTACGGTAGCAATCAGCCCCAGCATTTT	CASSLDYGSNQPQHF
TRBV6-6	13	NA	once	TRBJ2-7	TGTGCCCGTGACGGGGATTGCTCCTACGAGCAGTACTTC	CARDGDCSYEQYF
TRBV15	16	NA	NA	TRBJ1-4	TGTGCCACCAGCAGAGATCTTTCAGGATATAATGAAAAACTGTTTTTT	CATSRDLSGYNEKLFF
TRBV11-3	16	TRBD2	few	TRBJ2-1	TGTGCCAGCAGCTTAGGGACTAGCGGGGTCTACAATGAGCAGTTCTTC	CASSLGTSGVYNEQFF
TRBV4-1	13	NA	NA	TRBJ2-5	TGCGCCAGCAGCCAACCCGGAGGCGAGACCCAGTACTTC	CASSQPGGETQYF
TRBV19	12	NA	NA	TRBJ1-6	TGTGCCAGCCAAGGGGCTGGTTCACCCCTCCACTTT	CASQGAGSPLHF
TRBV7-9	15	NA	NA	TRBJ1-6	TGTGCCAGCAGCTCTACAGAATCCCTCTCTTCACCCCTCCACTTT	CASSSTESLSSPLHF
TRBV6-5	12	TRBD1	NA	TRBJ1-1	TGTGCCAGCAGACAGGGGAGCACTGAAGCTTTCTTT	CASRQGSTEAFF
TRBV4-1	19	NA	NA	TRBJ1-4	TGCGCCAGCAGCCAGGACTCCACTCCGGGTCGAGGGCCTAATGAAAAACTGTTTTTT	CASSQDSTPGRGPNEKLFF
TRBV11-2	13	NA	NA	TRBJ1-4	TGTGCCAGCAGCTCCCCCATGGCAGGAAAACTGTTTTTT	CASSSPMAGKLFF
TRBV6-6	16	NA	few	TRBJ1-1	TGTGCCAGCAGGGGAGAATCTAGCACGGGGAACACTGAAGCTTTCTTT	CASRGESSTGNTEAFF
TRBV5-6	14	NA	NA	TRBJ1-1	TGTGCCAGCAGCGTGGCTACGTCGAACACTGAAGCTTTCTTT	CASSVATSNTEAFF